A selection of T cell receptor beta chains follows, all from one sample in a study of blood T cell repertoires in COVID-19. Data came from immunoSEQ multiplex PCR; TCRdb stores just in-frame clones and leaves some out. The table records about 170,000 clones, 83% of them present only once. The sequenced sample was peripheral blood. The receptors shown here come from a woman older than 75 with acute or convalescent COVID-19. CDR3s include the opening cysteine and the closing phenylalanine or tryptophan. A D gene is named only where the DNA matches it firmly. For some rows the clone size is stated as once, few or many, or as a class when expanded; others skip it.

>.|TRBJ2-3|TRBV5-1|.
TGCGCCAGCAGCTTGGAGGGCGGGGAAACAGATACGCAGTATTTT
CASSLEGGETDTQYF
>.|TRBJ1-2|TRBV4-1|.
TGCGCCAGCAGCCAAACTATCCATATGGACTATGGCTACACCTTC
CASSQTIHMDYGYTF
>.|TRBJ1-3|TRBV10-3|.
TGTGCCATCAGCCCAACCGGGACACCTGGAAACACCATATATTTT
CAISPTGTPGNTIYF
>TRBD1|TRBJ2-7|TRBV5-4|.
TGTGCCAGCAGCTCTCCGGGACAGGGTGAAGGCGAGCAGTACTTC
CASSSPGQGEGEQYF
>TRBD1|TRBJ1-5|TRBV30|.
TGTGCCTGGAGTGTATTTGGACAGGGTAACCAGCCCCAGCATTTT
CAWSVFGQGNQPQHF
>.|TRBJ2-7|TRBV20-1|.
TGCAGTGCTATCGGGAGTTACGAGCAGTACTTC
CSAIGSYEQYF
>.|TRBJ1-5|TRBV7-8|.
TGTGCCAGCAGCTCACTCATTCGGGGGGCCGGCAATCAGCCCCAGCATTTT
CASSSLIRGAGNQPQHF
>.|TRBJ2-7|TRBV6-1|.
TGTGCCAGCAGTGAAAACAGCTCCTACGAGCAGTACTTC
CASSENSSYEQYF
>.|TRBJ2-5|TRBV2|.
TGTGCCAGCAGACCCAGGGGATGGGAGACCCAGTACTTC
CASRPRGWETQYF
>TRBD2|TRBJ2-7|TRBV28|.
TGTGCCAGCAGTCGGGGACTACCATCCCCCCAGTACTTC
CASSRGLPSPQYF
>.|TRBJ2-7|TRBV5-1|.
TGCGCCAGCAAGGGGGAATACGAGCAGTACTTC
CASKGEYEQYF
>.|TRBJ1-5|TRBV27|once
TGTGCCAGCAGTCCTCGACAGAGATATAGCAATCAGCCCCAGCATTTT
CASSPRQRYSNQPQHF
>TRBD2|TRBJ2-5|TRBV7-8|.
TGTGCCAGCAGCTCGACGGGGGGAGAGACCCAGTACTTC
CASSSTGGETQYF
>TRBD2|TRBJ2-2|TRBV6-4|.
TGTGGCCAGGCTACATTCATGACTAGCGGCTCAAATCCCGGGGAGCTGTTTTTT
CGQATFMTSGSNPGELFF
>TRBD1|TRBJ2-2|TRBV19|.
TGTGCCAGTAGTTCTGGACAGGGGAACACCGGGGAGCTGTTTTTT
CASSSGQGNTGELFF
>.|TRBJ1-5|TRBV6-2/TRBV6-3|.
TGTGCCAGCAGTTTTGACAGGATCAATCAGCCCCAGCATTTT
CASSFDRINQPQHF
>.|TRBJ2-3|TRBV24-1|.
TGTGCCACCAGTGTTGGACAGTCAACAGATACGCAGTATTTT
CATSVGQSTDTQYF
>TRBD1|TRBJ1-4|TRBV18|.
TGTGCCAGCTCACCCGAAAATCTCCTCGACAGGGGGCGAAATGAAAAACTGTTTTTT
CASSPENLLDRGRNEKLFF